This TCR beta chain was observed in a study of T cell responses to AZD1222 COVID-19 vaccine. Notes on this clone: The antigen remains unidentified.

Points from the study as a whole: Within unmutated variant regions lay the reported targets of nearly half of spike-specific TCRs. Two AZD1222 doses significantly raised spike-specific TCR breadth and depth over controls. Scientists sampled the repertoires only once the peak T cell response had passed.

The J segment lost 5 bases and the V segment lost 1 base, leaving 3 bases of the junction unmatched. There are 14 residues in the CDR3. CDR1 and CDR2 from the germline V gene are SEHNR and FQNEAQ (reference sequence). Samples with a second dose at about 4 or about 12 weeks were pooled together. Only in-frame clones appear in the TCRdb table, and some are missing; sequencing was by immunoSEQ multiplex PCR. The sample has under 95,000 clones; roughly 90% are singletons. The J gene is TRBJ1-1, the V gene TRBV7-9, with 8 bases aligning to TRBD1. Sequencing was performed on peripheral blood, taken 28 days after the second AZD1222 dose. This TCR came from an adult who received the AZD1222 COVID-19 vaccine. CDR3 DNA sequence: TGTGCCAGCAGCTTAGTCACAGGGGGGACTGAAGCTTTCTTT. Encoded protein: CASSLVTGGTEAFF.